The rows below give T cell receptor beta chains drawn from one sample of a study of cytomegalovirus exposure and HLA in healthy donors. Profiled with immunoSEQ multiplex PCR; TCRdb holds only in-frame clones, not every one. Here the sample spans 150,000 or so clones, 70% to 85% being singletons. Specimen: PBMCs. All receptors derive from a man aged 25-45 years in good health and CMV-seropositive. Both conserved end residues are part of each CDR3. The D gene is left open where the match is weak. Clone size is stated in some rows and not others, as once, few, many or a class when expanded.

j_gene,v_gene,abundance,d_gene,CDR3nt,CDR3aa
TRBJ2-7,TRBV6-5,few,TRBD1,TGTGCCAGCAGCCCCCAGGACAGGGAACTCTACGAGCAGTACTTC,CASSPQDRELYEQYF
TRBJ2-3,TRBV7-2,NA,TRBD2,TGTGCCAGCAGCTTTGGACTAGCGGGAGGTACAGATACGCAGTATTTT,CASSFGLAGGTDTQYF
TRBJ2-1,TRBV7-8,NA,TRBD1,TGTGCCAGCAGTAGAACAGGGGGTTTCGGTGAGCAGTTCTTC,CASSRTGGFGEQFF
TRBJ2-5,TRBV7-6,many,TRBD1,TGTGCCAGCAGAGGGACAGGGGAAGAGACCCAGTACTTC,CASRGTGEETQYF
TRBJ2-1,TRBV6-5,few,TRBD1,TGTGCCAGCAGTTACCGACAGGGTAACGAGCAGTTCTTC,CASSYRQGNEQFF
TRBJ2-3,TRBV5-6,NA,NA,TGTGCCAGCAGCCTCGGAGATTCCACAGATACGCAGTATTTT,CASSLGDSTDTQYF
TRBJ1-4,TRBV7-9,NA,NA,TGTGCCAGCAGCTTAGGAAGACAGTTTTCCGAAAAACTGTTTTTT,CASSLGRQFSEKLFF
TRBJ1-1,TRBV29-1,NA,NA,TGCAGCGTTATTCTCAGGGGTCGGATGAACACTGAAGCTTTCTTT,CSVILRGRMNTEAFF
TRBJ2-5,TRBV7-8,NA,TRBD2,TGTGCCAGCAGCTCATCGACTAGCGGGGGAGAGACCCAGTACTTC,CASSSSTSGGETQYF
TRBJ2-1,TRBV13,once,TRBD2,TGTGCCAGCAGCTTCGGGCTAGCGGGGTTGGGGGAGCAGTTCTTC,CASSFGLAGLGEQFF
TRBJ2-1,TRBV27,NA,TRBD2,TGTGCCAGCAGGTTAAATCTAGCGGGCTCCTACAATGAGCAGTTCTTC,CASRLNLAGSYNEQFF
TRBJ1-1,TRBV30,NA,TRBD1,TGTGCCTGGAGTCGACAGGGGAACACTGAAGCTTTCTTT,CAWSRQGNTEAFF
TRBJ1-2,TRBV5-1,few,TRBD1,TGCGCCAGCAGCCGGGACAGCGCTCGGGGAGGCTACACCTTC,CASSRDSARGGYTF
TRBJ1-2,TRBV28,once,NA,TGTGCCAGCACCGTCGGGATCTATGGCTACACCTTC,CASTVGIYGYTF
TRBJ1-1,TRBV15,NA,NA,TGTGCCACCAGTCAGCAACAGACGAACACTGAAGCTTTCTTT,CATSQQQTNTEAFF
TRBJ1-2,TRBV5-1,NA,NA,TGCGCCAGCCGGCTCAGCACAGGGATGGGGGCTGGCTATGGCTACACCTTC,CASRLSTGMGAGYGYTF
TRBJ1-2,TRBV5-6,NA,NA,TGTGCCAGCAGCTTGGGAGGGTACTATGGCTACACCTTC,CASSLGGYYGYTF
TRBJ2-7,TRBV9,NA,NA,TGTGCCAGCAGCGTAGGAGGGGAGGACGAGCAGTACTTC,CASSVGGEDEQYF
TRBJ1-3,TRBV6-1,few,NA,TGTGCCAGTTTCCTCGGGGCTGGAAACACCATATATTTT,CASFLGAGNTIYF
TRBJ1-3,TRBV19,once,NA,TGTGCCAGTAGTATGGAACAGGGCCCTGGAAACACCATATATTTT,CASSMEQGPGNTIYF
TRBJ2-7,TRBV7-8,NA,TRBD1,TGTGCCAGCAGCTTAGTCAGGGGGCTCGGGGAGCAGTACTTC,CASSLVRGLGEQYF
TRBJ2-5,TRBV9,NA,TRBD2,TGTGCCAGCAGCAGAGGACTAGCGGGGATAACCCAAGAGACCCAGTACTTC,CASSRGLAGITQETQYF
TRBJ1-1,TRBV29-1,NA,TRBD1,TGCAGCGGACGGGACAGGGGCATGAACACTGAAGCTTTCTTT,CSGRDRGMNTEAFF
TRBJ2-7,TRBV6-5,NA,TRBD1,TGTGCCAGCAGTTACCGGGGACAGGAGCCTTACGAGCAGTACTTC,CASSYRGQEPYEQYF
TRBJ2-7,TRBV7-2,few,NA,TGTGCCAGCAGCTTAGTCCTGTTCGAGCAGTACTTC,CASSLVLFEQYF
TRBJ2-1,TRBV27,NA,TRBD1,TGTGCCAGCACCCGATCGGGACAGGGGGCGCTAATTGAGCAGTTCTTC,CASTRSGQGALIEQFF
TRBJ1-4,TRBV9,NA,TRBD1,TGTGCCAGCAGCGTGAGTCCGGACAGGGGAGAAAAACTGTTTTTT,CASSVSPDRGEKLFF
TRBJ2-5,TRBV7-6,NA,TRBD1,TGTGCCAGCAGCCCAGGGACAGGGAGGTGGTACTTC,CASSPGTGRWYF
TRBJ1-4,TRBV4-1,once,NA,TGCGCCAGCAGCCAATTACAGGTAGACAATGAAAAACTGTTTTTT,CASSQLQVDNEKLFF
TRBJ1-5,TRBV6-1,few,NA,TGTGCCAGCAGTGACACAGGGTATCAGCCCCAGCATTTT,CASSDTGYQPQHF
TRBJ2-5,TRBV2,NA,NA,TGTGCCAGCAGTGACCGGAGGACCCAGTACTTC,CASSDRRTQYF
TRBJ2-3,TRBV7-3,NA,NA,TGTGCCAGCAGCTTAACGGTAGCGGAAATCACAGATACGCAGTATTTT,CASSLTVAEITDTQYF
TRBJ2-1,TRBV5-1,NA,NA,TGCGCCAGCACTCCAAGGACTGGCGGCGGGAATGAGCAGTTCTTC,CASTPRTGGGNEQFF
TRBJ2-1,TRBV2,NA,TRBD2,TGTGCCAGCAGTGAACTAGCGGGGGCCATCCAAGTTGAGCAGTTCTTC,CASSELAGAIQVEQFF
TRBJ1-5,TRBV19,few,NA,TGTGCCAGTTCTGGGTTGGAGGGAGTTACTCAGCCCCAGCATTTT,CASSGLEGVTQPQHF
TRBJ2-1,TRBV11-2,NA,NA,TGTGCCAGCAGCTCCATGGGGGCTAATATGAATGAGCAGTTCTTC,CASSSMGANMNEQFF
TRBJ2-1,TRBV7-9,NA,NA,TGTGCCAGCAGCTTACAGGGTAGTGAGCAGTTCTTC,CASSLQGSEQFF
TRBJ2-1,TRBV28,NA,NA,TGTGCCAGCGGCCTACGAGGCAATCCGTTCTTC,CASGLRGNPFF
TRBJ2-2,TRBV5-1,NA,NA,TGCGCCAGCAGCTTGCCTCCGGTTACCACCGGGGAGCTGTTTTTT,CASSLPPVTTGELFF
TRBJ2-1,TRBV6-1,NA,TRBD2,TGTGCCAGCAGAACCGGACTAGCGGGGGACGAGCAGTTCTTC,CASRTGLAGDEQFF
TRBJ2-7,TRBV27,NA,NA,TGTGCCAGCAGGTGGGGATCGGACAGCCCCTACGAGCAGTACTTC,CASRWGSDSPYEQYF
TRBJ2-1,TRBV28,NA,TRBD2,TGTGCCAGCAGTCCGACTAGCGTTATCTACAATGAGCAGTTCTTC,CASSPTSVIYNEQFF
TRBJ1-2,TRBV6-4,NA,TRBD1,TGTGCCAGCAGTGACTCCCGGACAGGGACGGATGGCTACACCTTC,CASSDSRTGTDGYTF
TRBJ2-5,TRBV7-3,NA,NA,TGTGCCAGCAGCTTAAGAGGATATGAGGGAGAGACCCAGTACTTC,CASSLRGYEGETQYF
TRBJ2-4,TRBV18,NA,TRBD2,TGTGCCAGCTCACCCTCAACCGGGGGGGCTTTGGGGAAAAACATTCAGTACTTC,CASSPSTGGALGKNIQYF
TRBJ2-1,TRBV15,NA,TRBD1,TGTGCCACCAGCAGAGGGGGGACAGGGTTATACAATGAGCAGTTCTTC,CATSRGGTGLYNEQFF
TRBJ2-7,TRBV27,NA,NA,TGTGCCAGCAGTTTAGGCGGGGACGCCAGGCTTGGCGAGCAGTACTTC,CASSLGGDARLGEQYF
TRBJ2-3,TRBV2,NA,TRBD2,TGTGCCAGCATTTCTAGCGGGGGCGGAGATACGCAGTATTTT,CASISSGGGDTQYF
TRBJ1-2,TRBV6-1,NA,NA,TGTGCCAGCAGTTCCCCGGGTGGCTGGAACTATGGCTACACCTTC,CASSSPGGWNYGYTF
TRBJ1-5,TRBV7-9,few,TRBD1,TGTGCCAGCAGCTTAGCGGGGACAGAAGAAAATCAGCCCCAGCATTTT,CASSLAGTEENQPQHF
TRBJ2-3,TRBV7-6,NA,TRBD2,TGTGCCAGCAGCTTAGTAGTGCCTAGCGGGGTCCTCGTTACGCAGTATTTT,CASSLVVPSGVLVTQYF
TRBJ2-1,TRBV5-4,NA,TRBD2,TGTGCCAGCAGTGTAGCGGGGGGGCACGATGAGCAGTTCTTC,CASSVAGGHDEQFF
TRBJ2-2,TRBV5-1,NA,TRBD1,TGCGCCAGCACCCCCGGGACAGGGCTCACCGGGGAGCTGTTTTTT,CASTPGTGLTGELFF
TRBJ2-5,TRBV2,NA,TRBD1,TGTGCCAGCAGGCGCGACAGGGGGCGGCAATTGGGGACCCAGTACTTC,CASRRDRGRQLGTQYF
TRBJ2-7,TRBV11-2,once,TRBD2,TGTGCCAGCAGCTTAGGAGTAGCGGGAGGGAGGGCCTACGAGCAGTACTTC,CASSLGVAGGRAYEQYF
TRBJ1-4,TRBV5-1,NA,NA,TGCGCCAGCAGCCTCTCGACAGAAAATGAAAAACTGTTTTTT,CASSLSTENEKLFF
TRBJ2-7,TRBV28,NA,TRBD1,TGTGCCAGCAATGCCGGGACAGTCCCCAACGAGCAGTACTTC,CASNAGTVPNEQYF
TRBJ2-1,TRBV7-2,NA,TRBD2,TGTGCCAGCAGGCAGGGGGCTAGCGGGGGTTACAATGAGCAGTTCTTC,CASRQGASGGYNEQFF
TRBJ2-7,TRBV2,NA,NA,TGTGCCAGCAGGGGGGGACAGTTTGTCTCCTACGAGCAGTACTTC,CASRGGQFVSYEQYF